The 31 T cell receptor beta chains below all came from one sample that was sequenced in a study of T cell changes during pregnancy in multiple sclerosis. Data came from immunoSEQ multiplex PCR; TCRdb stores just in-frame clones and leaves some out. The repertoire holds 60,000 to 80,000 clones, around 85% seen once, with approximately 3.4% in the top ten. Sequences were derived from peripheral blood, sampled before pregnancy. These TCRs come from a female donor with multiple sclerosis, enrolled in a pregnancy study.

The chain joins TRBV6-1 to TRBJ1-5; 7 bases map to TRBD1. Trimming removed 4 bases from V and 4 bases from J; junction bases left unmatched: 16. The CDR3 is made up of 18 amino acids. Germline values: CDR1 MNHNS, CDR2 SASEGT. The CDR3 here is CASSAPGQSFSLNQPQHF. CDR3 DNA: TGTGCCAGCAGTGCGCCGGGACAGTCTTTTTCCTTAAATCAGCCCCAGCATTTT.

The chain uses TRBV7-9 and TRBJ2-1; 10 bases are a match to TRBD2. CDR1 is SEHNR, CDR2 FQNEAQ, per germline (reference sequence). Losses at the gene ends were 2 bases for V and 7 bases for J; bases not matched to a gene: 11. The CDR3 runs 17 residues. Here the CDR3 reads CASSLNSGGALRNEQFF. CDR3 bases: TGTGCCAGCAGCTTAAACAGCGGGGGGGCCTTGAGGAATGAGCAGTTCTTC.

CDR3 sequence (DNA): TGTGCCTGGGAGCGGGGCTCCTACGAGCAGTACTTC. Its protein is CAWERGSYEQYF. The chain is built from TRBV30 and TRBJ2-7; TRBD2 matches 7 bases. Germline V CDR1 and CDR2: GTSNPN, SVGIG (reference sequence). The length of the CDR3 is 12 residues. The ends lost 5 bases at V and 0 bases at J; junction bases unmatched: 1.

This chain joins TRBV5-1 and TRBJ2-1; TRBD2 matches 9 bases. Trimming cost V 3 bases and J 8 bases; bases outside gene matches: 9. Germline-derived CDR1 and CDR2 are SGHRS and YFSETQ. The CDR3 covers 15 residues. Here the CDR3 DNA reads TGCGCCAGCAGCTCCGGGGCTAGCGGGGTTGATGAGCAGTTCTTC. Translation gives CASSSGASGVDEQFF.

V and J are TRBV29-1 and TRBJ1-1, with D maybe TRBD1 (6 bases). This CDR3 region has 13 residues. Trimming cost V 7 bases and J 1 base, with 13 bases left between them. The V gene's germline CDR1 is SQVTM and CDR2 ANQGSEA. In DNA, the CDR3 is TGCAGCGAAAAACGGACAGCGAACACTGAAGCTTTCTTT. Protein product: CSEKRTANTEAFF. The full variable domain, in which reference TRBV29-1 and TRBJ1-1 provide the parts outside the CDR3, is SAVISQKPSRDICQRGTSLTIQCQVDSQVTMMFWYRQQPGQSLTLIATANQGSEATYESGFVIDKFPISRPNLTFSTLTVSNMSPEDSSIYLCSEKRTANTEAFFGQGTRLTVV.

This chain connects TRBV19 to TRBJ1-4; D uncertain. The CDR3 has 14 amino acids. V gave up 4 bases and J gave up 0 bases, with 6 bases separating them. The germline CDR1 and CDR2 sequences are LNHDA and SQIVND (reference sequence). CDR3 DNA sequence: TGTGCCAGTAGTAATAGTGCAACTAATGAAAAACTGTTTTTT. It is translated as CASSNSATNEKLFF.

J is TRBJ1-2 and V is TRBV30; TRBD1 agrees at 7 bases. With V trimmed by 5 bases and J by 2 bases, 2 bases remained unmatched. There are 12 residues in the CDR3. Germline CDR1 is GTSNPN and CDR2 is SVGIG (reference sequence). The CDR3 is CAWATGNYGYTF. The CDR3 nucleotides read TGTGCCTGGGCGACAGGGAACTATGGCTACACCTTC.

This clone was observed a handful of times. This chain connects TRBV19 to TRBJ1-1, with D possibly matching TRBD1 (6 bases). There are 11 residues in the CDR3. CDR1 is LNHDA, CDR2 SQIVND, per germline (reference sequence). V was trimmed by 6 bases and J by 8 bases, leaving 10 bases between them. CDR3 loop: CASSRGVEAFF. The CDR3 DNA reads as TGTGCCAGTAGCAGGGGTGTGGAAGCTTTCTTT.

CDR3 nucleotides: TGTGCCAGCAGCTTGGCGGGGGTACCCTACGAGCAGTACTTC. It translates to CASSLAGVPYEQYF. The V call is TRBV5-4, the J call TRBJ2-7, with a weak D call TRBD2 (6 bases). V dropped 0 bases and J dropped 2 bases, with 9 bases sitting between them. CDR1 is SGHNT, CDR2 YYREEE, per germline (reference sequence). The CDR3 extends over 14 amino acids.

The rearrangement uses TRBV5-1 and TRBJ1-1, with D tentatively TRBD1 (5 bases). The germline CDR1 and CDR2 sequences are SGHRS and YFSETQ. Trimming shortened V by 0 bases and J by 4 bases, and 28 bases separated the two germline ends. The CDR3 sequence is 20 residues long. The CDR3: CASSLVGLAREVGGGTEAFF. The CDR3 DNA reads TGCGCCAGCAGCTTGGTGGGTTTGGCGCGGGAAGTCGGGGGTGGCACTGAAGCTTTCTTT.

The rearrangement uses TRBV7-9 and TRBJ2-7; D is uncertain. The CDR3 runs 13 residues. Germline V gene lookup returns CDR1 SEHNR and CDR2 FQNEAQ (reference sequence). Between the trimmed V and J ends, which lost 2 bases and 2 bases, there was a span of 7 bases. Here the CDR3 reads CASSLLRAYEQYF. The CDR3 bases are TGTGCCAGCAGCTTACTCCGGGCCTACGAGCAGTACTTC.

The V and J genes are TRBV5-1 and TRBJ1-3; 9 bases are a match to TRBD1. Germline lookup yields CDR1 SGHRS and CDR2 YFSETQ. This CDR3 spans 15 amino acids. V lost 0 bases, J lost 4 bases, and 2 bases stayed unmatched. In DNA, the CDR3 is TGCGCCAGCAGCTTGGTGGGGACAGGGGGAAACACCATATATTTT. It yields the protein CASSLVGTGGNTIYF.

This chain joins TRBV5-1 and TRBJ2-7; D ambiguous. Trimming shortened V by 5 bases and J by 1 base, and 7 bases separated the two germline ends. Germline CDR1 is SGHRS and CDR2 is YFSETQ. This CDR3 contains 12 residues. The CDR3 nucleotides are TGCGCCAGCAGATTATCGTCCTACGAGCAGTACTTC. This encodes CASRLSSYEQYF.

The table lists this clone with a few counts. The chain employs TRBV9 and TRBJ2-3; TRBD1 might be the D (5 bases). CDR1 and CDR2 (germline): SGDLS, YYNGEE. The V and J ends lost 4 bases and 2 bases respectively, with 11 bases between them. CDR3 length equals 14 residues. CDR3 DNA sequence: TGTGCCAGCAGCCTGGGGCTCCTCACAGATACGCAGTATTTT. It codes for CASSLGLLTDTQYF.

CDR3 coding DNA: TGTGCCAGCAGCCCATCAGGGGGAGAGAGAAACACCATATATTTT. Amino acid sequence: CASSPSGGERNTIYF. The chain recombines TRBV7-6 with TRBJ1-3, with TRBD1 matching 7 bases. Trimming cost V 5 bases and J 5 bases; bases outside gene matches: 9. The germline CDR1 and CDR2 sequences are SGHVS and FNYEAQ. The CDR3 is made up of 15 amino acids.

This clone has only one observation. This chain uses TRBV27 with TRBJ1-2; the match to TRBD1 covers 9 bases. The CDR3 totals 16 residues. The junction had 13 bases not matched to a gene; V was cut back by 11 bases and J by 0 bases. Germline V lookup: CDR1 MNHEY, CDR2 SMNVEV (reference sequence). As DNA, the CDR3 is TGTGCCGCATCCCCGGGACAGGGTAGAGCTAACTATGGCTACACCTTC. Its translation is CAASPGQGRANYGYTF.

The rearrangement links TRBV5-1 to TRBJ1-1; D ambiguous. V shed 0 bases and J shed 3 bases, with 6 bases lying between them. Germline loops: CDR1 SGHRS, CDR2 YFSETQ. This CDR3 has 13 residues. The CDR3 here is CASSLAADTEAFF. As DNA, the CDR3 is TGCGCCAGCAGCTTGGCCGCGGACACTGAAGCTTTCTTT.

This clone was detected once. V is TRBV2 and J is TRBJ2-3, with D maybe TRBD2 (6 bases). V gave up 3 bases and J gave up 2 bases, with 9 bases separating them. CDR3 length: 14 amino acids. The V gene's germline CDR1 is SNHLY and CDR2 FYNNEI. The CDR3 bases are TGTGCCAGCAGTGAGCGGGATTACACAGATACGCAGTATTTT. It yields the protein CASSERDYTDTQYF.

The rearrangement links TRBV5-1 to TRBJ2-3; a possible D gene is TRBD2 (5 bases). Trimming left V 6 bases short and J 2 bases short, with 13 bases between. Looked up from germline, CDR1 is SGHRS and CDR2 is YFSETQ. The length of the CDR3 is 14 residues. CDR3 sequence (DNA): TGCGCCAGCAATGGAGGTGTGATCACAGATACGCAGTATTTT. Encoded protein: CASNGGVITDTQYF.

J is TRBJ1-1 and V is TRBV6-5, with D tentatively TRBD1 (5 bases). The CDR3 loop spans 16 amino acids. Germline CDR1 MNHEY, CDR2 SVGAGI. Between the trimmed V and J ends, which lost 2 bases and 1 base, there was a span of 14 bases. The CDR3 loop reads CASSYPTGGANTEAFF. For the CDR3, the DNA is TGTGCCAGCAGTTACCCGACCGGAGGGGCGAACACTGAAGCTTTCTTT.

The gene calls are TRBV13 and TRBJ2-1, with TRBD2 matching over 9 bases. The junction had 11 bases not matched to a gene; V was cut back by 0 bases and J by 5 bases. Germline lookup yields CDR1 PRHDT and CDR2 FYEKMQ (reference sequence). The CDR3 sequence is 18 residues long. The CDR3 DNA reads TGTGCCAGCAGCTTAGGCTGGGGGGCGGGAGGGCCCCACAATGAGCAGTTCTTC. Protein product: CASSLGWGAGGPHNEQFF.

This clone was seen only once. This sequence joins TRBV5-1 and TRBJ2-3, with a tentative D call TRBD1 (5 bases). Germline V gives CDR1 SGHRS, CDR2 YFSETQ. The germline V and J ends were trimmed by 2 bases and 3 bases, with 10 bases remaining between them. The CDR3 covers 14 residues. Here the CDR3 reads CASSLGDGTDTQYF. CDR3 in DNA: TGCGCCAGCAGCTTAGGGGATGGAACAGATACGCAGTATTTT.

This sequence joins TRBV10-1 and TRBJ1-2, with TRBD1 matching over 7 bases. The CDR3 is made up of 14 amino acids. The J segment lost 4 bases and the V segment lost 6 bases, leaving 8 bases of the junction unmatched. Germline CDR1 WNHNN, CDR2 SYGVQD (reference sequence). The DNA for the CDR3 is TGCGCCAGCAGATTCGAAGGGACAGTCTATGGCTACACCTTC. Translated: CASRFEGTVYGYTF.

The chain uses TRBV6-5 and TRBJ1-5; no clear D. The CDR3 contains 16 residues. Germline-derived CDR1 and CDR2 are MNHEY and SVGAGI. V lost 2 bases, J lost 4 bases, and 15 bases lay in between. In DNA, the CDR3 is TGTGCCAGCAGTTACGGGCCTTTCAACCTTAATCAGCCCCAGCATTTT. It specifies CASSYGPFNLNQPQHF.

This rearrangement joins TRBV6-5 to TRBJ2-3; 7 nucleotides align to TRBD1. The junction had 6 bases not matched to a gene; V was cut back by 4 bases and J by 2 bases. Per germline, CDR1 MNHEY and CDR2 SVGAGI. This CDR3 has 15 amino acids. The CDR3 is CASSLRDRLTDTQYF. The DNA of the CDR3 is TGTGCCAGCAGTTTAAGGGACAGACTCACAGATACGCAGTATTTT.

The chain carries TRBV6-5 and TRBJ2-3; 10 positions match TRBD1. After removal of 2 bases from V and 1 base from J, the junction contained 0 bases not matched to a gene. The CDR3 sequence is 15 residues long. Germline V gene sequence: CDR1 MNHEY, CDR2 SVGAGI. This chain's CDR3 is CASSYGTGGTDTQYF. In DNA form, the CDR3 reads TGTGCCAGCAGTTACGGGACAGGGGGCACAGATACGCAGTATTTT.

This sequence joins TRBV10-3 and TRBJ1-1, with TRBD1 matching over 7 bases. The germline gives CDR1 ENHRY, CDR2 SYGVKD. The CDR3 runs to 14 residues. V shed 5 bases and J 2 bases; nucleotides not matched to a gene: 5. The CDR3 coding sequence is TGTGCCATCAGTCAGGGGGTACAAAACACTGAAGCTTTCTTT. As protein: CAISQGVQNTEAFF.

The CDR3 reads CASSQEHTAGQIYQPQHF. CDR3 nucleotide sequence: TGCGCCAGCAGCCAGGAACATACTGCGGGACAGATTTATCAGCCCCAGCATTTT. The chain uses TRBV4-3 and TRBJ1-5; 7 nucleotides align to TRBD1. V was pared by 3 bases and J by 5 bases, with 16 bases of the junction left unmatched. Germline V gives CDR1 LGHNA, CDR2 YSLEER. This CDR3 contains 18 residues.

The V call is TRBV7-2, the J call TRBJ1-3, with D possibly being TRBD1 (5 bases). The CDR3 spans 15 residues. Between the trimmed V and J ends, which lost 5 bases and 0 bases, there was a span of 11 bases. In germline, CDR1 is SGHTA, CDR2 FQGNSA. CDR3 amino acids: CASSPSRASGNTIYF. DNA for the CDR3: TGTGCCAGCAGCCCCAGCAGGGCCTCTGGAAACACCATATATTTT.

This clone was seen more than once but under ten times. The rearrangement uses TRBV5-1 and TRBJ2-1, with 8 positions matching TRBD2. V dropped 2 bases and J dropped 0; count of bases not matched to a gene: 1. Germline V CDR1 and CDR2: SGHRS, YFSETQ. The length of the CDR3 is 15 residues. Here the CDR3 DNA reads TGCGCCAGCAGCTTAAGCGGGAGCTCCTACAATGAGCAGTTCTTC. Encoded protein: CASSLSGSSYNEQFF.

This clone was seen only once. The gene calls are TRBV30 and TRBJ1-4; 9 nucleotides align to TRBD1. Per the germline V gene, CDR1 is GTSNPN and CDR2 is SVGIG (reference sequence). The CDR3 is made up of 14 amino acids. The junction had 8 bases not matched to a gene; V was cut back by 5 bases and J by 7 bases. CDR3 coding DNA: TGTGCCTGGTCCACCGGGACAGGGCGTGAAAAACTGTTTTTT. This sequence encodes CAWSTGTGREKLFF.